The entry below describes one T cell receptor (beta chain). Its antigen is undetermined. A read error may produce the germline difference seen at one junction end. At the DNA level, this CDR3 is encoded by other sequences in the same sample as well. The data originate from a study of siplizumab effects on memory and regulatory T cells. Study-wide findings and caveats: Sequences that were alloreactive and traceable to unstimulated CD4+ memory cells were significantly reduced by siplizumab.

About 91,000 TCR templates were measured in each sample. Profiling relied on immunoSEQ multiplex PCR, and the TCRdb table lists in-frame clones only, not all of them. This table has around 78,000 clones, about 90% appearing once. CDR3 length: 13 residues. In germline, CDR1 is MNHEY, CDR2 SVGAGI. The chain couples TRBV6-5 to TRBJ1-1; 7 bases line up with TRBD1. The material sequenced was CD8+ T cells sorted from blood. The source is a human donor in good health. Here the CDR3 reads CASRATGDTEAFF. CDR3 DNA sequence: TGCGCCAGCAGGGCCACAGGGGACACTGAAGCTTTCTTT.